The sequence of this T cell receptor beta chain was determined in a study of human T cells and chemical hapten exposure (dated by TCRdb to 2020 to 2023). In the study overall: For sensitization, 2% DPC in acetone was applied to a roughly 2 cm by roughly 2 cm area of upper inner arm skin. Throughout the study period of around 24 weeks, patients also received therapeutic DPC doses to the scalp every week. Patch testing was done on the upper back using Finn chambers containing 0.01% DPC, and results were scored after 6 days according to International Contact Dermatitis Research Group standards. The patient cohort, mostly female, included alopecia areata with under or over 50% scalp involvement, alopecia totalis and alopecia universalis. Libraries were pooled for sequencing, and per-sample TCR yields varied mainly because of small differences in library volumes within the pool. This study followed changes in the peripheral blood TCR repertoire in vivo during primary and secondary sensitization of alopecia patients to the hapten diphenylcyclopropenone (DPC). Blood was sampled from patients pre-sensitization (week 0) and at 2, 6 and about 24 weeks after DPC sensitization. For TCR sequencing, blood came from some 31 alopecia patients at anywhere from one to four time points (pre-sensitization, 2, 6 and 24 weeks).

From its cysteine to its phenylalanine, the CDR3 spans 13 amino acids. Only the CDR3 portion is preserved as DNA: 39 bases, with reading frame beginning at the first base. The time point tag for this specimen amounts to: pre-sensitization, week 0. The treatment or condition label corresponds to: therapeutic diphenylcyclopropenone sensitization with weekly scalp DPC. At every patch-test visit, the blood draw took place before the patch test was put on. Patients were considered eligible if aged 18 to 70, diagnosed with alopecia and deemed suitable for DPC therapy, and patients were excluded if pregnant. Unfractionated whole blood was collected in Tempus Blood RNA tubes, and total RNA was extracted from that blood. The library was prepared using RACE. Sequenced using a NextSeq 500. Library preparation attached unique molecular identifiers to individual cDNA molecules for quantitative, reproducible TCR counting. Each blood RNA sample was used to sequence both TCR alpha and TCR beta chains. Processing in the source paper ran as follows. Samples had a median of roughly 99,000 TCRs, with a range from roughly 23,224 to 700,000. The Decombinator software suite was used to annotate the V, J and CDR3 of the TCR reads. To make PS versus PT1 abundance plots, every sample was subsampled to the same number of TCRs (28,000). Expanded TCRs were defined as absent before sensitization and observed at least eight times at the 2-week time point. TCRdb reprocessed the public reads (quality trimming at Q25 with fastp, clone calling with MiXCR) and kept in-frame beta chains. Each CDR3 protein gets just one entry, which takes the most common genes and DNA from the rows behind it. TCRdb's processing, not the study's, gives the V and J calls here. The table for this sample lists 50,000 to 65,000 distinct CDR3 sequences; about 7% of them were counted only once. The ten largest clones capture 1.6% of the sample.

This clonotype was seen many times. No cognate antigen has been identified for it. Base qualities are missing; no much larger clone stands one base away. On the study overall, not on this receptor specifically: The number of PT1 expanded TCRs positively correlated with patch test score, significant at thresholds 8, 16 and 32 but not 4. Because all patients had alopecia, a presumed autoimmune disease, the immune response of the patients might differ from that of healthy individuals. DPC sensitization did not change how many TCRs were above 1 in 1000 frequency, and no evidence was found of alterations in global repertoire structure. After repeated subsampling, the strength of the expansion versus patch-test correlation and the threshold at which it became significant changed. Expanded TCRs formed significantly more large CDR3 similarity clusters than pre-sensitization or healthy control sets, consistent with antigen-driven responses.

Sequenced here: whole blood, sampled in connection with sensitization to the hapten diphenylcyclopropenone (DPC). The chain couples TRBV21-1 to TRBJ2-7; TRBD1, the table's D call, lacks a check against the DNA. TRBV21-1 is a pseudogene segment. This TCR was sampled from a woman in her 30s with alopecia areata. Some clones in this sample may be carry-over from other donors' samples. The DNA is TGTGCCAGCAGCAAGGGGCCAGCCTACGAGCAGTACTTC. It codes for CASSKGPAYEQYF.